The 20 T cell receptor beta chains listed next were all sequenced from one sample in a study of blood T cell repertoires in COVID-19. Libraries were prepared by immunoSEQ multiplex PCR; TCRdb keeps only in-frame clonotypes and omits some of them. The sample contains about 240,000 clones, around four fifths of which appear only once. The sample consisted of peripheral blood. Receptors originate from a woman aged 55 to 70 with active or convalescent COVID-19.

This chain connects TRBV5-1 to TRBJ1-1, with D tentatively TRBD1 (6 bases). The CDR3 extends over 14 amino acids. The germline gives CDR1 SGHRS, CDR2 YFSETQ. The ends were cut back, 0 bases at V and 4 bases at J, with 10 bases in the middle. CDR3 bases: TGCGCCAGCAGCTTGGCCAGGACAGCCACTGAAGCTTTCTTT. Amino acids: CASSLARTATEAFF.

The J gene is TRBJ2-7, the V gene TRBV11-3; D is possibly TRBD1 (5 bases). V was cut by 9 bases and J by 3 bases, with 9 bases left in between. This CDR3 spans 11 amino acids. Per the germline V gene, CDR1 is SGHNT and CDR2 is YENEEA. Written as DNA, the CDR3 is TGTGCCAGAGGGGCCCGCTACGAGCAGTACTTC. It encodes CARGARYEQYF.

The CDR3 DNA is TGTGCCAGCAGCATGACCGACAGGAACATCGAAGCTTTCTTT. This gives the protein CASSMTDRNIEAFF. This chain links TRBV9 with TRBJ1-1, with D possibly matching TRBD1 (6 bases). The V gene's germline CDR1 is SGDLS and CDR2 YYNGEE. The CDR3 is 14 amino acids. Trimming pared 4 bases from V and 8 bases from J, leaving 18 bases between.

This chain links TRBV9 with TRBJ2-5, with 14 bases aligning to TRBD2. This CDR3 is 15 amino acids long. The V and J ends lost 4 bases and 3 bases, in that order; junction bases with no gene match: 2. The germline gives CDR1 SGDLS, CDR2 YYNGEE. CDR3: CASSLGLAGEETQYF. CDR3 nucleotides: TGTGCCAGCAGCTTGGGACTAGCGGGGGAAGAGACCCAGTACTTC.

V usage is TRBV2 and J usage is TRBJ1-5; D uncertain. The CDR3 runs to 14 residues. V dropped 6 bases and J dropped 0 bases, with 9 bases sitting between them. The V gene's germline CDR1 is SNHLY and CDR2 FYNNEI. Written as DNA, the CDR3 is TGTGCCAGCAGCCCTATCACTAGCAATCAGCCCCAGCATTTT. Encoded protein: CASSPITSNQPQHF.

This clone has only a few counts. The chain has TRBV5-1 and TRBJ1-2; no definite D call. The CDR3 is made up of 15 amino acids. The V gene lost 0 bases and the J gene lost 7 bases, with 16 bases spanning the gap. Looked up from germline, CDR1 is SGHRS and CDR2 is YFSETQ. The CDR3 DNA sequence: TGCGCCAGCAGCTTGGCTTCCCTCTCGGGTGGTGGCTACACCTTC. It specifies CASSLASLSGGGYTF.

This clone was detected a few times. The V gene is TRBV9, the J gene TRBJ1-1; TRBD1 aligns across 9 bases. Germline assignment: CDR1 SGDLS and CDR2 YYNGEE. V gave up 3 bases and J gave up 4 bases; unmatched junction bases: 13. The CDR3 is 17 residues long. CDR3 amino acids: CASSATPGQGSGTEAFF. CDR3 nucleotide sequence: TGTGCCAGCAGCGCAACTCCGGGACAGGGATCAGGCACTGAAGCTTTCTTT.

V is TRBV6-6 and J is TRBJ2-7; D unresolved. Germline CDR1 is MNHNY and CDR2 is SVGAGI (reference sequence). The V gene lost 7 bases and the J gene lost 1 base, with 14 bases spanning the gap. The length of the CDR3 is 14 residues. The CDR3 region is CASTIDLVSYEQYF. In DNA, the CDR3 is TGTGCCAGCACCATTGACTTAGTTTCCTACGAGCAGTACTTC.

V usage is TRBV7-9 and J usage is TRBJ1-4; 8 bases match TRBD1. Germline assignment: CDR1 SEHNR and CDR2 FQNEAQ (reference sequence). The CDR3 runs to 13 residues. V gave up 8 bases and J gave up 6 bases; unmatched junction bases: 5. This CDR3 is CASDSQGDEKLFF. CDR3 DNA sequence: TGTGCCAGCGATTCACAGGGGGATGAAAAACTGTTTTTT. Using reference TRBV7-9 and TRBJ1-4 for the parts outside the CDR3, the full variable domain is DTGVSQNPRHKITKRGQNVTFRCDPISEHNRLYWYRQTLGQGPEFLTYFQNEAQLEKSRLLSDRFSAERPKGSFSTLEIQRTEQGDSAMYLCASDSQGDEKLFFGSGTQLSVL.

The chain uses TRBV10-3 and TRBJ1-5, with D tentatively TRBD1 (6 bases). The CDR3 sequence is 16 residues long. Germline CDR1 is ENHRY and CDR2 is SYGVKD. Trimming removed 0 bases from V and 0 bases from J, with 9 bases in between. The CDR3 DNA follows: TGTGCCATCAGTGAGTCTAAAGGGGGTAGCAATCAGCCCCAGCATTTT. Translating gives CAISESKGGSNQPQHF.

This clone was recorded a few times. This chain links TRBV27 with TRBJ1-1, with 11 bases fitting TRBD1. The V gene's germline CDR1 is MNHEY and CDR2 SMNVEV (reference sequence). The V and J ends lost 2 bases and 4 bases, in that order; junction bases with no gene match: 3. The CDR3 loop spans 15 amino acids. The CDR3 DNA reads TGTGCCAGCAGTTTAGGACAGGGGGCGGCCACTGAAGCTTTCTTT. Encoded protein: CASSLGQGAATEAFF.

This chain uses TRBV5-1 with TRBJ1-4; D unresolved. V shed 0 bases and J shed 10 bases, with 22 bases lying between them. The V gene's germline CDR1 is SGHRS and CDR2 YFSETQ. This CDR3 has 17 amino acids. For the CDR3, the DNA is TGCGCCAGCAGCTTGGAGGGTCGTGTCGGGCCGGGAGGAAAACTGTTTTTT. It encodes CASSLEGRVGPGGKLFF.

The CDR3 DNA is TGCGCCAGCAGCCCACCAGGGTACGGCGATGGCTACACCTTC. This codes for CASSPPGYGDGYTF. The rearrangement links TRBV4-3 to TRBJ1-2, with D perhaps TRBD1 (5 bases). Looked up from germline, CDR1 is LGHNA and CDR2 is YSLEER. The CDR3 is made up of 14 amino acids. V lost 4 bases to trimming and J lost 6 bases, with 15 bases between them.

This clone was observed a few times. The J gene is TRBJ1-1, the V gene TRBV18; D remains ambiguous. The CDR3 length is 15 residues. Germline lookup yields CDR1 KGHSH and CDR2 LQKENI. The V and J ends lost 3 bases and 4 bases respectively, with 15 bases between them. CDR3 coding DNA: TGTGCCAGCTCACCCCCAAGGACTTGGGGCACTGAAGCTTTCTTT. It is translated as CASSPPRTWGTEAFF.

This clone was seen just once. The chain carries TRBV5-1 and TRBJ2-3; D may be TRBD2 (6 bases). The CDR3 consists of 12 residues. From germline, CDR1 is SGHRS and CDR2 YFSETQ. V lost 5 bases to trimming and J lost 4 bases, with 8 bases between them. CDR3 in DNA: TGCGCCAGCAGGGGACTGTCAGATACGCAGTATTTT. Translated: CASRGLSDTQYF.

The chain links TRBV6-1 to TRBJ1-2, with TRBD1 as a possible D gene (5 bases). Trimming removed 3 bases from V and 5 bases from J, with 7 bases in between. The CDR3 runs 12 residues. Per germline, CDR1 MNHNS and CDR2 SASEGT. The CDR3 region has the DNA TGTGCCAGCAGTGACCGACAGTATGGCTACACCTTC. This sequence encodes CASSDRQYGYTF.

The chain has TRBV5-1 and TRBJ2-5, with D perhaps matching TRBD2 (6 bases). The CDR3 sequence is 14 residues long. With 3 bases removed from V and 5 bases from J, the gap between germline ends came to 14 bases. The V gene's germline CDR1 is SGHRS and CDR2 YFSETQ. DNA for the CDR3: TGCGCCAGCAGCTCTCAGGCGGGGAGGGAGACCCAGTACTTC. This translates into CASSSQAGRETQYF.

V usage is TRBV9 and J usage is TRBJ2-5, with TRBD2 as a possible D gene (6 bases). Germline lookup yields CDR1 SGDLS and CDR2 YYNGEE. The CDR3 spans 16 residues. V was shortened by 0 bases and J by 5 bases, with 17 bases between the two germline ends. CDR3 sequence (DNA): TGTGCCAGCAGCGTAGAGGGACTTACAATGAGGGAGACCCAGTACTTC. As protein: CASSVEGLTMRETQYF. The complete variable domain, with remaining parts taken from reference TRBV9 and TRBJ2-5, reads DSGVTQTPKHLITATGQRVTLRCSPRSGDLSVYWYQQSLDQGLQFLIQYYNGEERAKGNILERFSAQQFPDLHSELNLSSLELGDSALYFCASSVEGLTMRETQYFGPGTRLLVL.

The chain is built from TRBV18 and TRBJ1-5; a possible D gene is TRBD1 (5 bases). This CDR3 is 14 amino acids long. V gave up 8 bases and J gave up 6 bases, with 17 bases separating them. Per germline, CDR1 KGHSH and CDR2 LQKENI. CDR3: CASQGVGGFQPQHF. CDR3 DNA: TGTGCCAGCCAAGGGGTTGGGGGGTTTCAGCCCCAGCATTTT.

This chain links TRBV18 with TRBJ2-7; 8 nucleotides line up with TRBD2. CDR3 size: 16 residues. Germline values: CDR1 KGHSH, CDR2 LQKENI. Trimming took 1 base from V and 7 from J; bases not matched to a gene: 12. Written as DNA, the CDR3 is TGTGCCAGCTCACCACGGTCCAGCGGGGGCTCGGGAGAGCAGTACTTC. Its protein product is CASSPRSSGGSGEQYF.